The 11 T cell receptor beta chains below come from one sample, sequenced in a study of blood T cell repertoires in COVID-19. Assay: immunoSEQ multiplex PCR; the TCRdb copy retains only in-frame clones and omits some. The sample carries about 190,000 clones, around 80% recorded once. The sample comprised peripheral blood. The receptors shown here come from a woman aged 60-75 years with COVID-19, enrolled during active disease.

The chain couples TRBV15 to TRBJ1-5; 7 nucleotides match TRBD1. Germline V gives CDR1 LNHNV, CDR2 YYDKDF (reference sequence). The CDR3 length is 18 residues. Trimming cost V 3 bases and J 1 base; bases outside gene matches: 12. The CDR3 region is CATSRGYRTGLSNQPQHF. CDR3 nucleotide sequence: TGTGCCACCAGCAGGGGTTACCGGACAGGCCTAAGCAATCAGCCCCAGCATTTT.

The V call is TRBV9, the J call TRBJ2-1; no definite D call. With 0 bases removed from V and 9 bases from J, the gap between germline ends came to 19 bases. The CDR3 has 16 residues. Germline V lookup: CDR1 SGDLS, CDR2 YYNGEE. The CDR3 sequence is CASSVDQSRNNGEQFF. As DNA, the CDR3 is TGTGCCAGCAGCGTAGATCAGTCCCGTAACAATGGTGAGCAGTTCTTC.

CDR3 bases: TGTGCCAGCAGCTTAGATAGAAGTGAAAAACTGTTTTTT. Its protein is CASSLDRSEKLFF. The chain is built from TRBV11-2 and TRBJ1-4; D uncertain. This CDR3 contains 13 residues. The ends were cut back, 0 bases at V and 7 bases at J, with 6 bases in the middle. Germline V CDR1 and CDR2: SGHAT, FQNNGV.

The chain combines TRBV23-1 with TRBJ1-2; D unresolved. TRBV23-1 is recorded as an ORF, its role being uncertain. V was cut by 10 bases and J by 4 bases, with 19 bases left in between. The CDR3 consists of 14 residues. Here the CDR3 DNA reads TGCGCCACCGCGTACGGGAAAACCTCCTATGGCTACACCTTC. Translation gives CATAYGKTSYGYTF.

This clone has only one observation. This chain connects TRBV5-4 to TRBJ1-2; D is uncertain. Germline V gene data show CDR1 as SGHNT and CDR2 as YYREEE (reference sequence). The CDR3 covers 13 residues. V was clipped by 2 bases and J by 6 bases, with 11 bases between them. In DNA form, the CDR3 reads TGTGCCAGCAGCTTACCTATCTCTCATGGCTACACCTTC. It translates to CASSLPISHGYTF. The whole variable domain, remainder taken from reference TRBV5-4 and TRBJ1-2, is ETGVTQSPTHLIKTRGQQVTLRCSSQSGHNTVSWYQQALGQGPQFIFQYYREEENGRGNFPPRFSGLQFPNYSSELNVNALELDDSALYLCASSLPISHGYTFGSGTRLTVV.

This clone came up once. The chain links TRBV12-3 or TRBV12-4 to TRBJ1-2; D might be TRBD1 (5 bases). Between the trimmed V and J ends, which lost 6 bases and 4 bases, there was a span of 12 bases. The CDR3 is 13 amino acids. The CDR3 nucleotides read TGTGCCAGCAGCCCCGACAGAATCTATGGCTACACCTTC. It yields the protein CASSPDRIYGYTF.

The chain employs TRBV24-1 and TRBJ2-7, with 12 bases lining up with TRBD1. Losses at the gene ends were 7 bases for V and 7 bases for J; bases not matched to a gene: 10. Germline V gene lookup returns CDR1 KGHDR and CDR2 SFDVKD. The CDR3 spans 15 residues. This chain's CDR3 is CATREGQGASGEQYF. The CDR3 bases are TGTGCCACCAGGGAGGGACAGGGGGCTTCGGGAGAGCAGTACTTC.

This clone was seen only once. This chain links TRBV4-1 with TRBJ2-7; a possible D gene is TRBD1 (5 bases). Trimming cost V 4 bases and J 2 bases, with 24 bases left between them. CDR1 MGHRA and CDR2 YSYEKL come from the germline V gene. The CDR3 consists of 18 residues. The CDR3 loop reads CASSPGASQLVGAYEQYF. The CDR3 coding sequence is TGCGCCAGCAGCCCTGGGGCTAGTCAGTTGGTTGGAGCCTACGAGCAGTACTTC.

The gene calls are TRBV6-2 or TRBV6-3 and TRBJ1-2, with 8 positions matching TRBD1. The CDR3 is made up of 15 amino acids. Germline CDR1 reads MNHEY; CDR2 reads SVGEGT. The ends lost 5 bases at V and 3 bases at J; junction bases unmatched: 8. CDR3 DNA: TGTGCCAGCAGTCCGTCCCAGGGGGCCTACTATGGCTACACCTTC. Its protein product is CASSPSQGAYYGYTF.

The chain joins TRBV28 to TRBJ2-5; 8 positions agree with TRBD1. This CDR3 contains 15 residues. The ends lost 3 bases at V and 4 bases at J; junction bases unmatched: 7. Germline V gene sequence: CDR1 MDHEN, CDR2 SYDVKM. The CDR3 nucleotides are TGTGCCAGCAGTTTCGGACAGGGTAGGATAGAGACCCAGTACTTC. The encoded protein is CASSFGQGRIETQYF.

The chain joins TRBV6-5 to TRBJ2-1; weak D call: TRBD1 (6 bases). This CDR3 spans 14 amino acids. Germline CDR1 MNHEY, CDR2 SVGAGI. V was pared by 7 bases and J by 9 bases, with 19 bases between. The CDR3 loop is CASTFMGASREQFF. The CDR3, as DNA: TGTGCCAGCACCTTTATGGGGGCTTCTCGTGAGCAGTTCTTC.